This entry lists 21 T cell receptor beta chains sequenced from one sample in a study of CD8 T cells in ankylosing spondylitis. Findings of the study overall: Seemingly distinctive of ankylosing spondylitis blood was a TCR beta motif formed by eight highly homologous variants.

These receptors have no known antigen. TCRdb re-derived calls from the 5' RACE reads in MiXCR, one entry per CDR3 protein. The repertoire holds approximately 540,000 distinct CDR3 sequences, with about an eighth as singletons. Specimen: blood, either unsorted or a sorted T cell fraction (not recorded which). These receptors came from a male donor with ankylosing spondylitis.

This clonotype occurred many times. The V call is TRBV12-3 or TRBV12-4, the J call TRBJ2-7, with D possibly being TRBD1 (6 bases). The CDR3 has 13 residues. The germline V and J ends were trimmed by 6 bases and 5 bases, with 14 bases remaining between them. CDR3 coding DNA: TGTGCCAGCAGCCCCGGGACACCCCACGAGCAGTACGTC. Its protein product is CASSPGTPHEQYV.

This clonotype was counted a few times. The chain is built from TRBV12-3 or TRBV12-4 and TRBJ1-6; D unclear. V lost 6 bases, J lost 0 bases, and 6 bases lay in between. This CDR3 has 14 amino acids. The CDR3 DNA sequence: TGTGCCAGCAGCATAAGCTCCTATAATTCACCCCTCCACTTT. The encoded protein is CASSISSYNSPLHF.

This clonotype was detected only a few times. The gene calls are TRBV12-3 or TRBV12-4 and TRBJ2-1; 12 positions match TRBD2. CDR3 size: 14 residues. V shed 4 bases and J 9 bases; nucleotides not matched to a gene: 4. CDR3 sequence reads: CASSWGLAGVEQFF. For the CDR3, the DNA is TGTGCCAGCAGTTGGGGACTAGCGGGCGTTGAGCAGTTCTTC.

As DNA, the CDR3 is TGTGCCAGCAGTGAACAGGGACTACGGCACACTGAAGCTTTCTTT. Translation: CASSEQGLRHTEAFF. The V and J genes are TRBV2 and TRBJ1-1, with a possible D match to TRBD1 (5 bases). The CDR3 covers 15 residues. Germline loops: CDR1 SNHLY, CDR2 FYNNEI. Trimming removed 2 bases from V and 3 bases from J, with 13 bases in between.

V gene TRBV3-1 combines with J gene TRBJ1-1; possible D gene TRBD1, 5 bases. Germline V gene lookup returns CDR1 LGHDT and CDR2 YNNKEL (reference sequence). This CDR3 has 13 residues. Trimming took 8 bases from V and 6 from J, leaving 16 bases between them. The CDR3 sequence is CASGAWGSAEAFF. The CDR3 DNA sequence: TGTGCCAGCGGCGCATGGGGGTCTGCTGAAGCTTTCTTT.

This chain connects TRBV4-2 to TRBJ2-1; D is perhaps TRBD2 (6 bases). The CDR3 runs 16 residues. V lost 2 bases, J lost 8 bases, and 19 bases lay in between. The germline gives CDR1 LGHNA, CDR2 YNFKEQ. The CDR3: CASSQLNIAVGDEQFF. In DNA form, the CDR3 reads TGTGCCAGCAGCCAACTTAACATAGCGGTCGGGGATGAGCAGTTCTTC.

The rearrangement joins TRBV18 to TRBJ2-7; 7 bases are a match to TRBD1. V lost 3 bases, J lost 2 bases, and 7 bases stayed unmatched. The CDR3 spans 15 residues. Looked up from germline, CDR1 is KGHSH and CDR2 is LQKENI. CDR3 bases: TGTGCCAGCTCACCTAGACAGGGCAGCACCTACGAGCAGTACTTC. Its translation: CASSPRQGSTYEQYF.

This clonotype was observed at least ten times. This chain connects TRBV29-1 to TRBJ2-1, with TRBD2 identical over 10 bases. Germline V gene lookup returns CDR1 SQVTM and CDR2 ANQGSEA. This CDR3 spans 16 amino acids. The ends lost 0 bases at V and 3 bases at J; junction bases unmatched: 5. The DNA of the CDR3 is TGCAGCGTTGAAGATCGAACTAGCGGGATCTACAATGAGCAGTTCTTC. Its protein is CSVEDRTSGIYNEQFF.

This clonotype appeared a few times. In nucleotides, the CDR3 is TGTGCCAGCAGCAAAGACAGGGGGGCTGAAGCTTTCTTT. It specifies CASSKDRGAEAFF. V gene TRBV7-7 combines with J gene TRBJ1-1, with TRBD1 matching over 9 bases. The germline V gene encodes CDR1 SSHAT and CDR2 FNYEAQ (reference sequence). With 5 bases clipped from V and 6 bases from J, the junction kept 4 bases outside the gene matches. The CDR3 consists of 13 residues.

This chain uses TRBV6-5 with TRBJ2-3, with no clear D. V was pared by 4 bases and J by 2 bases, with 7 bases between. Per germline, CDR1 MNHEY and CDR2 SVGAGI. The CDR3 totals 13 residues. For the CDR3, the DNA is TGTGCCAGCAGTTCCCGACCCACAGATACGCAGTATTTT. Protein product: CASSSRPTDTQYF.

This clonotype was counted only a few times. The chain uses TRBV2 and TRBJ1-1, with D perhaps TRBD1 (5 bases). Germline CDR1 reads SNHLY; CDR2 reads FYNNEI. This CDR3 comprises 14 residues. V was clipped by 2 bases and J by 5 bases, with 12 bases between them. CDR3 residues: CASSESPGRTEAFF. The CDR3 DNA sequence: TGTGCCAGCAGTGAATCTCCAGGGCGGACTGAAGCTTTCTTT.

The sample holds a few counts of this clonotype. The chain joins TRBV27 to TRBJ2-5, with unresolved D. In germline, CDR1 is MNHEY, CDR2 SMNVEV (reference sequence). V was pared by 6 bases and J by 4 bases, with 12 bases between. The CDR3 consists of 13 residues. CDR3 sequence: CASSQRVGETQYF. CDR3 DNA: TGTGCCAGCAGCCAAAGAGTGGGAGAGACCCAGTACTTC.

This clonotype showed up just a few times. The chain links TRBV11-2 to TRBJ2-7, with no clear D. The CDR3 sequence is 14 residues long. CDR1 is SGHAT, CDR2 FQNNGV, per germline. The V and J ends lost 6 bases and 4 bases respectively, with 16 bases between them. The CDR3 nucleotides read TGTGCCAGCAGGCTAGGTGTGCCCTCGTACGAGCAGTACTTC. Its translation is CASRLGVPSYEQYF.

There are a few counts of this clonotype. The chain couples TRBV7-2 to TRBJ2-7; 10 bases match TRBD2. CDR1 and CDR2 from the germline V gene are SGHTA and FQGNSA. J lost 2 bases, V lost 5 bases, and 12 bases had no gene match. The CDR3 spans 17 residues. The CDR3 sequence is CASSLHPGTSATYEQYV. In DNA form, the CDR3 reads TGTGCCAGCAGCCTCCACCCCGGGACTAGCGCAACCTACGAGCAGTACGTC.

J is TRBJ2-5 and V is TRBV7-9; D is unresolved. Germline loops: CDR1 SEHNR, CDR2 FQNEAQ (reference sequence). V was clipped by 10 bases and J by 4 bases, with 7 bases between them. The CDR3 sequence is 10 residues long. Here the CDR3 reads CAIGRETQYF. The CDR3 nucleotides are TGTGCCATCGGTAGAGAGACCCAGTACTTC.

This clonotype was seen a handful of times. CDR3 coding DNA: TGCAGTGCCAGTGGTAGCGGGCTCAACCACACAGATACGCAGTATTTT. It translates to CSASGSGLNHTDTQYF. The chain links TRBV20-1 to TRBJ2-3; 7 positions match TRBD2. With V trimmed by 6 bases and J by 2 bases, 14 bases remained unmatched. This CDR3 spans 16 amino acids. Germline V gives CDR1 DFQATT, CDR2 SNEGSKA (reference sequence).

This clonotype came up a few times. V and J are TRBV20-1 and TRBJ1-2, with D unresolved. The CDR3 totals 9 residues. Germline loops: CDR1 DFQATT, CDR2 SNEGSKA (reference sequence). V was cut by 6 bases and J by 12 bases, with 11 bases left in between. The CDR3 coding sequence is TGCAGTGCCCCCCCCCGGGACACCTTC. Protein sequence: CSAPPRDTF.

This clonotype was seen just once. The V and J genes are TRBV12-3 or TRBV12-4 and TRBJ2-1; possible D gene TRBD2, 6 bases. V was pared by 3 bases and J by 7 bases, with 19 bases between. The CDR3 runs to 16 residues. As DNA, the CDR3 is TGTGCCAGCAGTTTTGTTCGGGACGGCCGGGGGAATGAGCAGTTCTTC. Its translation: CASSFVRDGRGNEQFF.

The J gene is TRBJ2-3, the V gene TRBV29-1; D uncertain. Germline lookup yields CDR1 SQVTM and CDR2 ANQGSEA. CDR3 length equals 11 residues. V shed 1 base and J shed 6 bases, with 5 bases lying between them. CDR3 amino acids: CSVEALDTQYF. The DNA of the CDR3 is TGCAGCGTTGAAGCCTTGGATACGCAGTATTTT.

This clonotype was counted between two and nine times. The V and J genes are TRBV30 and TRBJ1-1; perhaps TRBD1 as D (5 bases). CDR3 length equals 16 residues. V lost 0 bases and J 0 bases, leaving 14 bases between the germline ends. CDR1 and CDR2 from the germline V gene are GTSNPN and SVGIG (reference sequence). CDR3 coding DNA: TGTGCCTGGAGTGTACTAAGACAGACCATGAACACTGAAGCTTTCTTT. Residues: CAWSVLRQTMNTEAFF.

At least ten counts were recorded for this clonotype. V and J are TRBV7-8 and TRBJ2-1; D possibly corresponds to TRBD1 (5 bases). The CDR3 consists of 14 residues. Germline V gene lookup returns CDR1 SGHVS and CDR2 FQNEAQ. With 5 bases removed from V and 5 bases from J, the gap between germline ends came to 13 bases. The CDR3 region is CASSPPTEHNEQFF. Here the CDR3 DNA reads TGTGCCAGCAGCCCCCCGACAGAGCACAATGAGCAGTTCTTC.